Listed here are 8 T cell receptor beta chains from one sample, sequenced in a study of OX40 agonist ivuxolimab in advanced cancers. Generated by immunoSEQ multiplex PCR, the TCRdb table keeps only in-frame clones and is missing some. Here the sample spans roughly 100,000 clones, 90% being singletons. Sequencing was performed on CD4+ or CD8+ T cells sorted from blood, taken in a trial of the OX40 agonist ivuxolimab. All receptors come from an adult with an advanced solid tumor such as melanoma, head and neck, liver or kidney cancer.

CDR3 region: CASSPTGVSDTQYF. Here the CDR3 DNA reads TGTGCCAGCAGCCCAACCGGGGTTTCAGATACGCAGTATTTT. The J gene is TRBJ2-3, the V gene TRBV13; TRBD2 might be the D (5 bases). Trimming removed 5 bases from V and 4 bases from J, with 13 bases in between. This CDR3 spans 14 amino acids. Germline CDR1 and CDR2: PRHDT and FYEKMQ (reference sequence).

V usage is TRBV9 and J usage is TRBJ2-2; 9 bases are a match to TRBD2. After removal of 2 bases from V and 6 bases from J, the junction contained 5 bases not matched to a gene. Germline lookup yields CDR1 SGDLS and CDR2 YYNGEE. The CDR3 consists of 15 residues. CDR3 protein: CASSVGGRAPGELFF. The CDR3 DNA reads TGTGCCAGCAGCGTTGGCGGGAGGGCCCCCGGGGAGCTGTTTTTT.

V usage is TRBV4-3 and J usage is TRBJ2-3, with 11 nucleotides matching TRBD2. The CDR3 totals 15 residues. Germline CDR1 and CDR2: LGHNA and YSLEER. The V and J ends lost 1 base and 9 bases, in that order; junction bases with no gene match: 6. The CDR3 sequence: CASSQATSGRMTQYF. Here the CDR3 DNA reads TGCGCCAGCAGCCAAGCAACTAGCGGGAGAATGACGCAGTATTTT.

V usage is TRBV2 and J usage is TRBJ2-5; weak D call: TRBD2 (7 bases). The V end was cut by 4 bases, the J end by 6 bases, with 12 bases between. The CDR3 length is 13 residues. CDR1 is SNHLY, CDR2 FYNNEI, per germline. DNA for the CDR3: TGTGCCAGCAGTGGAGGGGGGGGGAAGACCCAGTACTTC. Translated, it gives CASSGGGGKTQYF.

The chain couples TRBV5-4 to TRBJ2-5; no firm D call. In germline, CDR1 is SGHNT, CDR2 YYREEE (reference sequence). Between the trimmed V and J ends, which lost 6 bases and 0 bases, there was a span of 12 bases. This CDR3 has 14 residues. The CDR3 is CASTRKSNQETQYF. As DNA, the CDR3 is TGTGCCAGCACCCGCAAGTCAAACCAAGAGACCCAGTACTTC. Supplemented by reference TRBV5-4 and TRBJ2-5, the full variable domain reads ETGVTQSPTHLIKTRGQQVTLRCSSQSGHNTVSWYQQALGQGPQFIFQYYREEENGRGNFPPRFSGLQFPNYSSELNVNALELDDSALYLCASTRKSNQETQYFGPGTRLLVL.

The rearrangement joins TRBV19 to TRBJ2-3, with 8 bases lining up with TRBD2. J lost 2 bases, V lost 3 bases, and 7 bases had no gene match. The CDR3 loop spans 16 amino acids. Germline V gene lookup returns CDR1 LNHDA and CDR2 SQIVND (reference sequence). CDR3 loop: CASSILGLAVTDTQYF. The CDR3 DNA reads as TGTGCCAGTAGTATCCTCGGACTAGCAGTCACAGATACGCAGTATTTT.

The chain uses TRBV6-5 and TRBJ2-7; D is possibly TRBD1 or TRBD2 (5 bases each). V was pared by 9 bases and J by 2 bases, with 14 bases between. Germline loops: CDR1 MNHEY, CDR2 SVGAGI. This CDR3 spans 13 amino acids. DNA for the CDR3: TGTGCCAGTGTGAGGGGACCCGCCTACGAGCAGTACTTC. Encoded protein: CASVRGPAYEQYF.

The genes are TRBV7-9 and TRBJ1-4, with unresolved D. Germline V gene sequence: CDR1 SEHNR, CDR2 FQNEAQ (reference sequence). With 1 base removed from V and 8 bases from J, the gap between germline ends came to 14 bases. The CDR3 length is 15 residues. The CDR3: CASSLVTSIGEKLFF. The CDR3 bases are TGTGCCAGCAGCTTAGTCACCTCAATCGGAGAAAAACTGTTTTTT.